This T cell receptor (beta chain) was profiled in a study of early T cells in non-severe SARS-CoV-2 infection. Study at large: The authors sequenced bulk RNA from unsorted whole blood, leaving chains unpaired. General study results and limits: There was a bias toward anti-spike CD8 responses in VDJdb matching, which missed private and CD4 specificities.

Molecules of cDNA were individually given unique molecular identifiers that were attached to them. Each CDR3 protein is one row after TCRdb ran MiXCR on the 5' RACE reads. The sample carries fewer than 80,000 distinct CDR3 sequences, about 9.4% recorded once. Turning to this clonotype: No antigen is known for it.

What was sequenced was whole blood. This clonotype was obtained from an adult who was a healthcare worker with PCR-confirmed SARS-CoV-2 infection or an uninfected control (not recorded which).

The CDR3 sequence: CSLLRASKNIQYF. The CDR3 DNA reads as TGCAGTCTCCTCCGGGCTTCCAAAAACATTCAGTACTTC. The chain has TRBV20-1 and TRBJ2-4; D is unclear. V lost 8 bases and J lost 2, with 13 bases in between. The CDR3 covers 13 residues. CDR1 is DFQATT and CDR2 is SNEGSKA in the germline V gene (reference sequence).